Listed below are T cell receptor beta chains from one sample, sequenced in a study of human T cells and chemical hapten exposure. TCRdb reprocessed the RACE reads via MiXCR and lists one record per CDR3 protein. The table lists tens of thousands of distinct CDR3 sequences, over 9.5% of them singletons. The source material was whole blood, sampled in connection with sensitization to the hapten diphenylcyclopropenone (DPC). The receptors derive from a woman in her forties with alopecia areata. Some clones in this sample may be carry-over from other donors' samples. Both conserved end residues are part of each CDR3. D genes are given only for firm matches. Some rows have no size entry. The others give once, few or many, or a class for an expanded clone.

abundance | d_gene | j_gene | v_gene | CDR3aa | CDR3nt
many | NA | TRBJ1-2 | TRBV2 | CASRDTGTYTF | TGTGCCAGCAGGGACACAGGGACCTACACCTTC
NA | NA | TRBJ1-2 | TRBV5-5 | CASSLVEAYGYTF | TGTGCCAGCAGCTTGGTCGAAGCCTATGGCTACACCTTC
NA | TRBD1 | TRBJ1-2 | TRBV7-2 | CASSLKGQKSRF | TGTGCCAGCAGCTTAAAGGGACAGAAAAGTCGTTTC
NA | NA | TRBJ2-5 | TRBV2 | CASLSSTGVETQYF | TGTGCCAGCCTCTCCTCTACGGGGGTTGAGACCCAGTACTTC
many | NA | TRBJ2-1 | TRBV27 | CASSSNNEQFF | TGTGCCAGCAGTTCGAACAATGAGCAGTTCTTC
few | NA | TRBJ2-5 | TRBV6-5 | CASSYSDRRETQYF | TGTGCCAGCAGTTACTCGGACAGACGAGAGACCCAGTACTTC
many | TRBD1 | TRBJ1-2 | TRBV5-6 | CASSPTGLQGTF | TGTGCCAGCAGCCCGACAGGGCTCCAAGGCACCTTC
NA | NA | TRBJ1-1 | TRBV20-1 | CSASRRGTEAFF | TGCAGTGCTAGCAGGAGGGGGACTGAAGCTTTCTTT
few | TRBD2 | TRBJ2-7 | TRBV28 | CASSLTSGGSEQYF | TGTGCCAGCAGTTTGACCTCGGGAGGCTCCGAGCAGTACTTC
few | NA | TRBJ1-6 | TRBV20-1 | CSARAQGLGSPLHF | TGCAGTGCTAGAGCGCAGGGACTAGGTTCACCCCTCCACTTT
NA | NA | TRBJ1-1 | TRBV14 | CASSQIRASNTEAFF | TGTGCCAGCAGCCAAATACGGGCCTCAAACACTGAAGCTTTCTTT
few | NA | TRBJ1-2 | TRBV24-1 | CATSESGRLDGYTF | TGTGCCACCAGTGAGTCGGGACGGCTAGATGGCTACACCTTC
few | NA | TRBJ1-2 | TRBV4-3 | CASSRTVADYGYTF | TGCGCCAGCAGCCGCACAGTAGCCGACTATGGCTACACCTTC
NA | NA | TRBJ2-7 | TRBV7-2 | CASSRPGLSYEQYF | TGTGCCAGCAGCCGACCGGGACTCAGCTACGAGCAGTACTTC
many | TRBD2 | TRBJ2-5 | TRBV7-9 | CASSPSGGLQETQYF | TGTGCCAGCAGCCCGAGCGGGGGACTCCAAGAGACCCAGTACTTC
many | NA | TRBJ2-7 | TRBV6-2/TRBV6-3 | CASSPTSLRPYEQYF | TGTGCCAGCAGTCCTACTAGCTTAAGGCCCTACGAGCAGTACTTC
few | NA | TRBJ1-2 | TRBV29-1 | CSVSEGEYGYTF | TGCAGCGTTAGTGAGGGAGAGTATGGCTACACCTTC
few | TRBD1 | TRBJ1-1 | TRBV5-1 | CASSGGLNTEAFF | TGCGCCTCCTCAGGGGGTTTGAACACTGAAGCTTTCTTT
many | TRBD1 | TRBJ2-2 | TRBV5-4 | CASSQGQVQGGELFF | TGTGCCAGCAGCCAGGGACAGGTCCAAGGCGGGGAGCTGTTTTTT
NA | TRBD1 | TRBJ2-1 | TRBV6-4 | CASSTGGGSYNEQFF | TGTGCCAGCAGTACAGGGGGTGGCTCCTACAATGAGCAGTTCTTC
medium-sized | NA | TRBJ2-5 | TRBV7-2 | CASSLAQETQYF | TGTGCCAGCAGCTTAGCTCAAGAGACCCAGTACTTC
few | NA | TRBJ1-1 | TRBV12-3/TRBV12-4 | CASSFGRLSTEAFF | TGTGCCAGCAGTTTTGGCAGGTTGAGCACTGAAGCTTTCTTT
many | NA | TRBJ2-5 | TRBV15 | CATSSLIVGQAQYF | TGTGCCACCAGCAGCCTGATTGTGGGCCAGGCCCAGTACTTC
NA | NA | TRBJ1-2 | TRBV6-4 | CASSDSKGLRMEGFLPRGYTF | TGTGCCAGCAGTGACTCGAAGGGTCTAAGAATGGAAGGCTTCCTACCTCGAGGCTACACCTTC
few | TRBD1 | TRBJ1-6 | TRBV20-1 | CSAPDRGQLNSPLHF | TGCAGTGCACCTGACAGGGGGCAGCTAAATTCACCCCTCCACTTT
many | TRBD2 | TRBJ2-1 | TRBV10-1 | CASSEPPGLAGKDEQFF | TGCGCCAGCAGTGAGCCGCCGGGACTAGCGGGGAAGGATGAGCAGTTCTTC
many | NA | TRBJ1-2 | TRBV24-1 | CATSDGRNYGYTF | TGTGCCACCAGTGATGGACGGAACTATGGCTACACCTTC
NA | TRBD1 | TRBJ2-7 | TRBV20-1 | CSAPGQERYEQYF | TGCAGTGCCCCGGGACAGGAGCGTTACGAGCAGTACTTC
many | TRBD2 | TRBJ2-3 | TRBV4-3 | CASSQNLRRASGPPDTQYF | TGCGCCAGCAGCCAAAACCTCAGACGGGCTAGCGGGCCCCCGGATACGCAGTATTTT
many | NA | TRBJ2-1 | TRBV6-2/TRBV6-3 | CASSYSLVYNEQFF | TGTGCCAGCAGTTACTCATTAGTTTACAATGAGCAGTTCTTC
few | NA | TRBJ1-5 | TRBV5-1 | CASSPQGNQPQHF | TGCGCCAGCAGCCCCCAAGGCAATCAGCCCCAGCATTTT
few | NA | TRBJ1-1 | TRBV7-3 | CASSFVGGTEAFF | TGTGCCAGCAGCTTTGTAGGGGGGACTGAAGCTTTCTTT
NA | NA | TRBJ1-1 | TRBV11-2 | CASREAGEYTEAFF | TGTGCCAGCAGGGAGGCAGGGGAATACACTGAAGCTTTCTTT
NA | NA | TRBJ2-2 | TRBV7-8 | CASRYRATNTGELFF | TGTGCCAGCAGATACAGGGCGACGAACACCGGGGAGCTGTTTTTT
many | TRBD2 | TRBJ2-3 | TRBV7-3 | CASSSGLAGGGRDTQYF | TGTGCCAGCAGCTCGGGACTAGCGGGGGGCGGACGAGATACGCAGTATTTT
few | NA | TRBJ1-5 | TRBV6-2/TRBV6-3 | CASTAGDGYQPQHF | TGTGCCAGCACTGCTGGCGACGGATATCAGCCCCAGCATTTT
many | NA | TRBJ2-7 | TRBV6-2/TRBV6-3 | CASKNGGPSYEQYF | TGTGCCAGCAAAAACGGGGGGCCGTCCTACGAGCAGTACTTC
few | NA | TRBJ1-2 | TRBV29-1 | CSVEGLTYGYTF | TGCAGCGTCGAGGGACTGACCTATGGCTACACCTTC
NA | TRBD1 | TRBJ2-3 | TRBV28 | CASSSQGAETDTQYF | TGTGCCAGCAGTAGCCAGGGGGCCGAAACAGATACGCAGTATTTT
NA | NA | TRBJ2-3 | TRBV7-7 | CASSPTKDHTDTQYF | TGTGCCAGCAGCCCCACGAAGGACCACACAGATACGCAGTATTTT
few | NA | TRBJ2-2 | TRBV2 | CASIFGALNTGELFF | TGTGCCAGCATTTTCGGGGCTCTTAACACCGGGGAGCTGTTTTTT
NA | NA | TRBJ2-3 | TRBV4-2 | CASSQDGADTQYF | TGTGCCAGCAGCCAAGACGGGGCAGATACGCAGTATTTT
NA | TRBD2 | TRBJ2-7 | TRBV7-3 | CASSVTSGRPYEQYF | TGTGCCAGCAGCGTTACTAGCGGCCGACCCTACGAGCAGTACTTC
few | NA | TRBJ2-3 | TRBV24-1 | CATSDSSDTQYF | TGTGCCACCAGTGATTCTTCGGATACGCAGTATTTT
many | TRBD1 | TRBJ2-7 | TRBV6-6 | CASSVKGRWDRGPYEQYF | TGTGCCAGCAGCGTTAAAGGGCGTTGGGACAGGGGGCCATACGAGCAGTACTTC
many | NA | TRBJ2-1 | TRBV7-3 | CASSLGHSYNEQFF | TGTGCCAGCAGCTTAGGACACTCCTACAATGAGCAGTTCTTC